A selection of T cell receptor beta chains follows, all from one sample in a study of lymphopenia after photon versus proton radiotherapy. TCRdb's table, derived via immunoSEQ multiplex PCR, lists solely in-frame clones and lacks some. The data contain thousands of clones, 85% to 90% of them singletons. Source: peripheral blood, taken from a patient treated with photon-based radiotherapy. All receptors derive from a man aged 60 to 69 with cholangiocarcinoma. Both conserved end residues are part of each CDR3. Fields, in order: CDR3 DNA, CDR3 protein, clone size, V gene, D gene, J gene. The D gene is left open where the match is weak. Clone size is stated in some rows and not others, as once, few, many or a class when expanded.

CDR3nt: TGCACCAGCAGCCCCCCGTCCAGGGGGACTAGCGGGAGTAACACCGGGGAGCTGTTTTTT
CDR3aa: CTSSPPSRGTSGSNTGELFF
abundance: NA
v_gene: TRBV1
d_gene: NA
j_gene: TRBJ2-2

CDR3nt: TGTGCCAGCAGCTCCCTCTCCGGGACAGGATTCTACAATGAGCAGTTCTTC
CDR3aa: CASSSLSGTGFYNEQFF
abundance: NA
v_gene: TRBV5-6
d_gene: TRBD1
j_gene: TRBJ2-1

CDR3nt: TGTGCCAGCAGTGAAGGCAGGGGCACTGAAGCTTTCTTT
CDR3aa: CASSEGRGTEAFF
abundance: NA
v_gene: TRBV6-1
d_gene: NA
j_gene: TRBJ1-1

CDR3nt: TGTGCCAGCTCCCGGGACTCAGGAACTGAAGCTTTCTTT
CDR3aa: CASSRDSGTEAFF
abundance: NA
v_gene: TRBV2
d_gene: NA
j_gene: TRBJ1-1

CDR3nt: TGTGCCAGCAGGATAGGGGGAACTAATGAAAAACTGTTTTTT
CDR3aa: CASRIGGTNEKLFF
abundance: NA
v_gene: TRBV28
d_gene: NA
j_gene: TRBJ1-4

CDR3nt: TGTGCCAGCACCGAGGAACGGACAGGGAATGAAAAACTGTTTTTT
CDR3aa: CASTEERTGNEKLFF
abundance: NA
v_gene: TRBV2
d_gene: TRBD1
j_gene: TRBJ1-4

CDR3nt: TGTGCCAGTAGTAGAGGACAGGGGTTCTCCTACGAGCAGTACTTC
CDR3aa: CASSRGQGFSYEQYF
abundance: NA
v_gene: TRBV19
d_gene: TRBD1
j_gene: TRBJ2-7

CDR3nt: TGTGCCAGCAGTTCTTCAAACAGGGGCGTGCGGGCCAACGTCCTGACTTTC
CDR3aa: CASSSSNRGVRANVLTF
abundance: NA
v_gene: TRBV28
d_gene: TRBD1
j_gene: TRBJ2-6

CDR3nt: TGCAGCGTCAGGACTAGCACCTACGAGCAGTACTTC
CDR3aa: CSVRTSTYEQYF
abundance: NA
v_gene: TRBV29-1
d_gene: TRBD2
j_gene: TRBJ2-7

CDR3nt: TGTGCCAGCAGTTCTGGACTATTAAACACCGGGGAGCTGTTTTTT
CDR3aa: CASSSGLLNTGELFF
abundance: NA
v_gene: TRBV5-4
d_gene: NA
j_gene: TRBJ2-2

CDR3nt: TGTGCCAGCAGCCCGACCGGCCCCACAGATACGCAGTATTTT
CDR3aa: CASSPTGPTDTQYF
abundance: NA
v_gene: TRBV7-9
d_gene: NA
j_gene: TRBJ2-3

CDR3nt: TGTGCCAGCAGAACCGGGACAGGGGGTTGGACTGAAGCTTTCTTT
CDR3aa: CASRTGTGGWTEAFF
abundance: NA
v_gene: TRBV5-4
d_gene: TRBD1
j_gene: TRBJ1-1

CDR3nt: TGTGCCAGCAGTTTACAGGACAGGAGGCAAGAGACCCAGTACTTC
CDR3aa: CASSLQDRRQETQYF
abundance: NA
v_gene: TRBV28
d_gene: TRBD1
j_gene: TRBJ2-5

CDR3nt: TGTGCCAGCAGCCAGCAACTCAGGTGGGGTGAAGCTTTCTTT
CDR3aa: CASSQQLRWGEAFF
abundance: NA
v_gene: TRBV14
d_gene: NA
j_gene: TRBJ1-1

CDR3nt: TGTGCCAGCAGCTCGGACAGGGCCGATCAGCCCCAGCATTTT
CDR3aa: CASSSDRADQPQHF
abundance: NA
v_gene: TRBV7-6
d_gene: TRBD1
j_gene: TRBJ1-5

CDR3nt: TGTGCCAGCAGCGGGTGGGACACAGGGCAGACTAATGAAAAACTGTTTTTT
CDR3aa: CASSGWDTGQTNEKLFF
abundance: NA
v_gene: TRBV7-9
d_gene: NA
j_gene: TRBJ1-4

CDR3nt: TGTGCCAGCAGCCAGGGAAGGGGCGCGTATTCACCCCTCCACTTT
CDR3aa: CASSQGRGAYSPLHF
abundance: NA
v_gene: TRBV7-9
d_gene: NA
j_gene: TRBJ1-6

CDR3nt: TGCGCCAGCAGCTTGGCCGGGGATGGCTACACCTTC
CDR3aa: CASSLAGDGYTF
abundance: NA
v_gene: TRBV5-1
d_gene: NA
j_gene: TRBJ1-2

CDR3nt: TGTGCCAGCAGCGTAGGAACAGGGGGAAACTACGAGCAGTACTTC
CDR3aa: CASSVGTGGNYEQYF
abundance: NA
v_gene: TRBV9
d_gene: TRBD1
j_gene: TRBJ2-7

CDR3nt: TGCGCCAGCAGCTTGTTTAGCCCGACTAGCGGCTCCTACGAGCAGTACTTC
CDR3aa: CASSLFSPTSGSYEQYF
abundance: NA
v_gene: TRBV5-1
d_gene: TRBD2
j_gene: TRBJ2-7

CDR3nt: TGTGCCAGCGGGGCGAGGGTCGAGTACACTGAAGCTTTCTTT
CDR3aa: CASGARVEYTEAFF
abundance: NA
v_gene: TRBV11-2
d_gene: NA
j_gene: TRBJ1-1

CDR3nt: TGTGCCAGCAGCTTAGAGGGCAGGGTGGGAGATACGCAGTATTTT
CDR3aa: CASSLEGRVGDTQYF
abundance: NA
v_gene: TRBV7-7
d_gene: NA
j_gene: TRBJ2-3

CDR3nt: TGCGCCAGCAGCTTGGAATGGCGGGAGGGACCCCACAATGAGCAGTTCTTC
CDR3aa: CASSLEWREGPHNEQFF
abundance: NA
v_gene: TRBV5-1
d_gene: TRBD2
j_gene: TRBJ2-1

CDR3nt: TGCGCCACCTCGGGGGGACAGGGATTCAACACCGGGGAGCTGTTTTTT
CDR3aa: CATSGGQGFNTGELFF
abundance: few
v_gene: TRBV5-1
d_gene: TRBD1
j_gene: TRBJ2-2

CDR3nt: TGCGCCAGCAGCTTGGCCTTTGGCCCCCGAGGTGACTATGGCTACACCTTC
CDR3aa: CASSLAFGPRGDYGYTF
abundance: NA
v_gene: TRBV5-1
d_gene: NA
j_gene: TRBJ1-2

CDR3nt: TGTGCCAGCAGCGCCCCGACAGGGCCGAACACTGAAGCTTTCTTT
CDR3aa: CASSAPTGPNTEAFF
abundance: NA
v_gene: TRBV9
d_gene: TRBD1
j_gene: TRBJ1-1

CDR3nt: TGCGCCAGCAGCCTGAGGTCGAGGATGAACACTGAAGCTTTCTTT
CDR3aa: CASSLRSRMNTEAFF
abundance: NA
v_gene: TRBV5-1
d_gene: NA
j_gene: TRBJ1-1

CDR3nt: TGTGCCAGCAGCTTAATTGGCCAGGGGTACACCGGGGAGCTGTTTTTT
CDR3aa: CASSLIGQGYTGELFF
abundance: NA
v_gene: TRBV7-3
d_gene: NA
j_gene: TRBJ2-2

CDR3nt: TGTGCCAGCAGTGTCGAAGAACAGTCCTACGAGCAGTACTTC
CDR3aa: CASSVEEQSYEQYF
abundance: NA
v_gene: TRBV2
d_gene: NA
j_gene: TRBJ2-7

CDR3nt: TGTGCCAGCAGCCCCTTTGAGACCAGGGGGTTCACAGATACGCAGTATTTT
CDR3aa: CASSPFETRGFTDTQYF
abundance: NA
v_gene: TRBV16
d_gene: TRBD1
j_gene: TRBJ2-3

CDR3nt: TGTGCCAGCAGCTTATGGGGAGGGGGTCAGCCCCAGCATTTT
CDR3aa: CASSLWGGGQPQHF
abundance: NA
v_gene: TRBV7-2
d_gene: NA
j_gene: TRBJ1-5

CDR3nt: TGTGCCAGCAGCCAAGAAAACGGAGGGACGCCAGCTTTCTTT
CDR3aa: CASSQENGGTPAFF
abundance: NA
v_gene: TRBV4-2
d_gene: NA
j_gene: TRBJ1-1

CDR3nt: TGCGCCAGCAGCTCAGAACAGGGGGCCAACGTCCTGACTTTC
CDR3aa: CASSSEQGANVLTF
abundance: NA
v_gene: TRBV5-1
d_gene: NA
j_gene: TRBJ2-6

CDR3nt: TGTGCCAGCAGCTTGGGACAGGGGAGTTACGAGCAGTACTTC
CDR3aa: CASSLGQGSYEQYF
abundance: NA
v_gene: TRBV5-6
d_gene: TRBD1
j_gene: TRBJ2-7

CDR3nt: TGTGCCAGCTCACGGGATGGGTACGAGCAGTACTTC
CDR3aa: CASSRDGYEQYF
abundance: NA
v_gene: TRBV18
d_gene: NA
j_gene: TRBJ2-7

CDR3nt: TGTGCCAGCAGCTTCCCCGGGACTAGCGGCCGACAAGAGACCCAGTACTTC
CDR3aa: CASSFPGTSGRQETQYF
abundance: NA
v_gene: TRBV7-6
d_gene: TRBD2
j_gene: TRBJ2-5

CDR3nt: TGTGCCAGCAGCCAAGTACAGGGGGCCCCTGGGGCCAACGTCCTGACTTTC
CDR3aa: CASSQVQGAPGANVLTF
abundance: NA
v_gene: TRBV14
d_gene: TRBD1
j_gene: TRBJ2-6

CDR3nt: TGTGCCAGCAGTTTATCTGGATCCGCTCAAGAGACCCAGTACTTC
CDR3aa: CASSLSGSAQETQYF
abundance: NA
v_gene: TRBV28
d_gene: NA
j_gene: TRBJ2-5

CDR3nt: TGCGCCAGCAGCCAAGATTTTAGGACAGGGAACGAGCAGTACTTC
CDR3aa: CASSQDFRTGNEQYF
abundance: NA
v_gene: TRBV4-3
d_gene: TRBD1
j_gene: TRBJ2-7

CDR3nt: TGTGCCAGCAGTTCCTTAGGGGCCTCCTACGAGCAGTACTTC
CDR3aa: CASSSLGASYEQYF
abundance: NA
v_gene: TRBV28
d_gene: NA
j_gene: TRBJ2-7

CDR3nt: TGTGCCAGCAGCCTGGGGGGGGGCCTTGCCTACAATGAGCAGTTCTTC
CDR3aa: CASSLGGGLAYNEQFF
abundance: NA
v_gene: TRBV4-2
d_gene: NA
j_gene: TRBJ2-1

CDR3nt: TGCGCCAGCAGCCAAGATAGCGGGATCCCAGTTTGGGGCAATCAGCCCCAGCATTTT
CDR3aa: CASSQDSGIPVWGNQPQHF
abundance: NA
v_gene: TRBV4-1
d_gene: NA
j_gene: TRBJ1-5

CDR3nt: TGTGCCAGCAGCCCCCAGCGGGGCCAGACAAGCACAGATACGCAGTATTTT
CDR3aa: CASSPQRGQTSTDTQYF
abundance: NA
v_gene: TRBV7-2
d_gene: TRBD2
j_gene: TRBJ2-3

CDR3nt: TGTGCCAGCAGTATAGGGACAGCACAAGAGACCCAGTACTTC
CDR3aa: CASSIGTAQETQYF
abundance: once
v_gene: TRBV6-1
d_gene: TRBD1
j_gene: TRBJ2-5

CDR3nt: TGTGCCAGTAGTATGAGGGCGGCATCTTATGGCTACACCTTC
CDR3aa: CASSMRAASYGYTF
abundance: NA
v_gene: TRBV19
d_gene: NA
j_gene: TRBJ1-2

CDR3nt: TGTGCCAGCAGTTTATCGGGGCTAGCGGGAGGCTCCTACGAGCAGTACTTC
CDR3aa: CASSLSGLAGGSYEQYF
abundance: NA
v_gene: TRBV28
d_gene: TRBD2
j_gene: TRBJ2-7

CDR3nt: TGCAGTGGGGAGGGCACAGATACGCAGTATTTT
CDR3aa: CSGEGTDTQYF
abundance: NA
v_gene: TRBV20-1
d_gene: NA
j_gene: TRBJ2-3